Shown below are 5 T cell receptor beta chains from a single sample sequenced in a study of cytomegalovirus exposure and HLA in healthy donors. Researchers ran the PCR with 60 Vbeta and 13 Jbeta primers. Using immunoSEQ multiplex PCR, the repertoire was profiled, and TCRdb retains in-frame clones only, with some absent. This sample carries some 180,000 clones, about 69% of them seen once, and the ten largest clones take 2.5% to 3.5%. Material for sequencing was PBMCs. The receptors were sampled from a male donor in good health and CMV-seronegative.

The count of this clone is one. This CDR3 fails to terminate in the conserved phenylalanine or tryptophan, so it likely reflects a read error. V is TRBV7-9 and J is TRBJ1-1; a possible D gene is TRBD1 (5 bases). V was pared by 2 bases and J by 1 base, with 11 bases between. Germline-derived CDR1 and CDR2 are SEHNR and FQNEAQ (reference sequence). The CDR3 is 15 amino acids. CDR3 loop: CASSLQGYGNTEAFL. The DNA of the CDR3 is TGTGCCAGCAGCTTACAGGGATATGGGAACACTGAAGCTTTCCTT.

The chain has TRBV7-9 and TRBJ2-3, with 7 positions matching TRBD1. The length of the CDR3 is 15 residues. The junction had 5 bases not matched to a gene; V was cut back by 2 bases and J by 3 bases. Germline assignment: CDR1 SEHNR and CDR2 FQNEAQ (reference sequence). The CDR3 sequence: CASSLPQGITDTQYF. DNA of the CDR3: TGTGCCAGCAGCTTACCACAGGGGATTACAGATACGCAGTATTTT.

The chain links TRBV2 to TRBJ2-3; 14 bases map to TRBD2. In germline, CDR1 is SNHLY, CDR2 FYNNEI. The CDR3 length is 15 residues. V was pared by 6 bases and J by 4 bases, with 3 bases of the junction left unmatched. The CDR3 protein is CASRRGLAGADTQYF. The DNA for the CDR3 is TGTGCCAGCAGACGGGGACTAGCGGGGGCAGATACGCAGTATTTT. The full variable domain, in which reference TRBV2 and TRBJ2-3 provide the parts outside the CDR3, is EPEVTQTPSHQVTQMGQEVILRCVPISNHLYFYWYRQILGQKVEFLVSFYNNEISEKSEIFDDQFSVERPDGSNFTLKIRSTKLEDSAMYFCASRRGLAGADTQYFGPGTRLTVL.

The CDR3 DNA sequence: TGTGCCAGCTCAAAAATGGGACAGGGGGCTGGGAATCAGCCCCAGCATTTT. It codes for CASSKMGQGAGNQPQHF. The rearrangement uses TRBV18 and TRBJ1-5, with 12 bases matching TRBD1. Trimming cost V 5 bases and J 4 bases; bases outside gene matches: 9. Germline values: CDR1 KGHSH, CDR2 LQKENI. The CDR3 runs 17 residues.

As DNA, the CDR3 is TGTGCCAGCAGCCCTGGACTGATCTCTGGAAACACCATATATTTT. This codes for CASSPGLISGNTIYF. The chain uses TRBV9 and TRBJ1-3; no definite D call. V gave up 4 bases and J gave up 0 bases, with 11 bases separating them. CDR1 is SGDLS and CDR2 is YYNGEE in the germline V gene. The CDR3 spans 15 residues.